Below, 22 T cell receptor beta chains from the same sample are listed, as sequenced in a study of chemoradiotherapy in HPV16-positive cancers. The protocol was immunoSEQ multiplex PCR, while the TCRdb copy is restricted to in-frame clones and leaves out a portion. The table has 1,500 to 2,000 clones, 60% to 80% seen once. This sample comprised tumor tissue, obtained from a patient who underwent chemoradiotherapy. These receptors all stem from a human donor with HPV-associated anogenital cancer.

A remark on this clone: A read error is possible here, since a much larger clone lies one base away. Distinct nucleotide sequences in the sample also encode this CDR3. This sequence joins TRBV2 and TRBJ2-2, with TRBD2 as a possible D gene (5 bases). The CDR3 is 19 amino acids. Germline V lookup: CDR1 SNHLY, CDR2 FYNNEI. The CDR3 nucleotides are TGTGCCAGCAGTTCCTTGGACTCGTCGGAAGCACTGAACACCGGGGAGCTGTTCTTT. It yields the protein CASSSLDSSEALNTGELFF.

In nucleotides, the CDR3 is TGTGCCAGCAGCTCCACAGATACGCAGTATTTT. Translation: CASSSTDTQYF. The chain is built from TRBV11-2 and TRBJ2-3; D gene ambiguous. CDR1 is SGHAT, CDR2 FQNNGV, per germline. V was pared by 4 bases and J by 2 bases, with 1 base between. This CDR3 has 11 amino acids.

V gene TRBV7-8 combines with J gene TRBJ2-7; D gene uncertain. V lost 2 bases and J 5 bases, leaving 13 bases between the germline ends. Germline values: CDR1 SGHVS, CDR2 FQNEAQ. The CDR3 has 14 amino acids. This CDR3 is CASSLYRQVDEQYF. The CDR3 DNA follows: TGTGCCAGCAGCTTATATCGGCAGGTCGACGAGCAGTACTTC.

The chain is built from TRBV5-1 and TRBJ2-5, with a tentative D call TRBD2 (6 bases). Germline lookup yields CDR1 SGHRS and CDR2 YFSETQ. CDR3 length: 15 amino acids. V gave up 0 bases and J gave up 4 bases, with 13 bases separating them. DNA for the CDR3: TGCGCCAGCAGCTTGGAGGCAGGGAGGAGAGAGACCCAGTACTTC. This sequence encodes CASSLEAGRRETQYF.

The chain employs TRBV9 and TRBJ2-1; weak D call: TRBD2 (6 bases). CDR1 is SGDLS and CDR2 is YYNGEE in the germline V gene. V lost 0 bases to trimming and J lost 4 bases, with 14 bases between them. This CDR3 contains 16 residues. The CDR3 spells CASSVATGSSYNEQFF. As DNA, the CDR3 is TGTGCCAGCAGCGTAGCGACCGGGAGTAGTTACAATGAGCAGTTCTTC.

The rearrangement joins TRBV28 to TRBJ2-1; D gene unclear. The length of the CDR3 is 12 residues. Germline V CDR1 and CDR2: MDHEN, SYDVKM. Deletions cut 6 bases from V and 7 bases from J, with 10 bases between. DNA for the CDR3: TGTGCCAGCAGCCCGGGTGCTAATGAGCAGTTCTTC. It encodes CASSPGANEQFF.

The J gene is TRBJ2-7, the V gene TRBV7-8; D remains ambiguous. CDR3 size: 11 residues. CDR1 SGHVS and CDR2 FQNEAQ come from the germline V gene. V was pared by 6 bases and J by 7 bases, with 10 bases between. This CDR3 is CASRTGLEQYF. The CDR3 DNA reads as TGTGCCAGCAGGACGGGTTTGGAGCAGTACTTC. The full variable domain, completed using reference TRBV7-8 and TRBJ2-7, is GAGVSQSPRYKVAKRGQDVALRCDPISGHVSLFWYQQALGQGPEFLTYFQNEAQLDKSGLPSDRFFAERPEGSVSTLKIQRTQQEDSAVYLCASRTGLEQYFGPGTRLTVT.

V and J are TRBV27 and TRBJ2-1; a possible D gene is TRBD2 (5 bases). The germline V gene has CDR1 MNHEY and CDR2 SMNVEV (reference sequence). The CDR3 is made up of 14 amino acids. Trimming stripped 5 bases from V and 0 bases from J, with 8 bases between. The CDR3, as DNA: TGTGCCAGCAGTCAGCGGACCTCCTACAATGAGCAGTTCTTC. Translated: CASSQRTSYNEQFF.

V and J are TRBV5-1 and TRBJ1-2; D remains unclear. This CDR3 has 15 residues. Per the germline V gene, CDR1 is SGHRS and CDR2 is YFSETQ. Trimming cost V 4 bases and J 0 bases, with 13 bases left between them. The CDR3 loop is CASSAQERANYGYTF. DNA for the CDR3: TGCGCCAGCAGCGCTCAGGAGAGGGCTAACTATGGCTACACCTTC.

The chain has TRBV28 and TRBJ2-4; 7 nucleotides agree with TRBD2. This CDR3 is built from 23 residues. The germline gives CDR1 MDHEN, CDR2 SYDVKM. V lost 5 bases, J lost 0 bases, and 28 bases stayed unmatched. The CDR3 nucleotides read TGTGCCAGCAGTCGCTCCGGATACGAGGGAGGGACGACACGACTCCTAGCCAAAAACATTCAGTACTTC. Residues: CASSRSGYEGGTTRLLAKNIQYF.

The rearrangement links TRBV27 to TRBJ2-7, with 8 bases lining up with TRBD2. The CDR3 is 15 residues long. CDR1 and CDR2 from the germline V gene are MNHEY and SMNVEV (reference sequence). V trimming: 7 bases; J trimming: 3 bases; junction bases outside the gene matches: 11. Here the CDR3 reads CASIISPGGGYEQYF. The CDR3 DNA reads as TGTGCCAGCATCATAAGTCCGGGAGGGGGCTACGAGCAGTACTTC.

The V and J genes are TRBV7-9 and TRBJ2-2; D uncertain. The CDR3 totals 15 residues. V was clipped by 4 bases and J by 2 bases, with 11 bases between them. Per germline, CDR1 SEHNR and CDR2 FQNEAQ (reference sequence). CDR3 bases: TGTGCCAGCAGCTCGCAGGCTCCAAACACCGGGGAGCTGTTTTTT. Its protein is CASSSQAPNTGELFF.

DNA for the CDR3: TGCGCCAGCAGACACATACCGGGGGCCCCCCAAGAGACCCAGTACTTC. The encoded protein is CASRHIPGAPQETQYF. The chain employs TRBV4-1 and TRBJ2-5; D is possibly TRBD1 or TRBD2 (6 bases each). V was trimmed by 6 bases and J by 1 base, leaving 18 bases between them. Germline V gene sequence: CDR1 MGHRA, CDR2 YSYEKL. The CDR3 length is 16 residues.

The chain combines TRBV19 with TRBJ2-1; perhaps TRBD1 as D (6 bases). Germline CDR1 reads LNHDA; CDR2 reads SQIVND (reference sequence). CDR3 length equals 15 residues. Trimming cost V 2 bases and J 1 base, with 9 bases left between them. The CDR3 reads CASSIQQGSYNEQFF. The CDR3 coding sequence is TGTGCCAGTAGTATACAACAGGGATCCTACAATGAGCAGTTCTTC.

This clone occurred once. The chain couples TRBV11-2 to TRBJ2-1, with D maybe TRBD2 (6 bases). The ends were cut back, 5 bases at V and 0 bases at J, with 11 bases in the middle. This CDR3 is built from 15 residues. CDR1 SGHAT and CDR2 FQNNGV come from the germline V gene. CDR3 nucleotides: TGTGCCAGCAGCGGTAGCGGTAGCTCCTACAATGAGCAGTTCTTC. Its protein is CASSGSGSSYNEQFF.

The chain has TRBV6-6 and TRBJ1-5, with D possibly TRBD1 on 5 matching bases. This CDR3 comprises 15 residues. Germline lookup yields CDR1 MNHNY and CDR2 SVGAGI (reference sequence). V lost 8 bases and J 6 bases, leaving 20 bases between the germline ends. This chain's CDR3 is CASRRIGREGQPQHF. The CDR3 DNA reads TGTGCCAGCCGTCGGATTGGCAGGGAAGGTCAGCCCCAGCATTTT.

This clone was seen only once. The chain couples TRBV27 to TRBJ1-5; 8 bases are a match to TRBD1. The CDR3 is made up of 16 amino acids. From germline, CDR1 is MNHEY and CDR2 SMNVEV (reference sequence). V was pared by 6 bases and J by 3 bases, with 10 bases of the junction left unmatched. The CDR3 loop reads CASREFGTGYNQPQHF. In DNA, the CDR3 is TGTGCCAGCAGAGAATTTGGGACAGGTTACAATCAGCCCCAGCATTTT.

V is TRBV5-1 and J is TRBJ2-7; D possibly matches TRBD1 or TRBD2 (5 bases each). The ends were cut back, 4 bases at V and 7 bases at J, with 24 bases in the middle. The CDR3 has 16 amino acids. Germline CDR1 SGHRS, CDR2 YFSETQ. The DNA of the CDR3 is TGCGCCAGCAGCCGTCAGACCGGGGCCTCTTTATATGAGCAGTACTTC. It translates to CASSRQTGASLYEQYF.

The chain employs TRBV29-1 and TRBJ2-3; 7 nucleotides agree with TRBD1. Germline CDR1 is SQVTM and CDR2 is ANQGSEA. CDR3 length equals 13 residues. Trimming took 5 bases from V and 7 from J; bases not matched to a gene: 9. The CDR3 sequence: CSVRGGAQNTQYF. CDR3 bases: TGCAGCGTTAGAGGGGGCGCCCAGAATACGCAGTATTTT.

The chain uses TRBV10-3 and TRBJ2-2; D remains unclear. The CDR3 runs 16 residues. Germline V gene lookup returns CDR1 ENHRY and CDR2 SYGVKD. Trimming removed 3 bases at V and 3 bases at J, with 14 bases between. CDR3 protein: CAISDHEREYTGELFF. The CDR3 region has the DNA TGTGCCATCAGTGATCACGAGAGAGAGTACACCGGGGAGCTGTTTTTT.

The genes are TRBV6-5 and TRBJ1-5, with D perhaps matching TRBD1 (5 bases). CDR1 and CDR2 from the germline V gene are MNHEY and SVGAGI. The CDR3 spans 13 residues. Deletions cut 2 bases from V and 9 bases from J, with 11 bases between. CDR3 DNA sequence: TGTGCCAGCAGTTACCTGACCGGGGGGCCCCAGCATTTT. Its protein is CASSYLTGGPQHF.

Only a few counts were recorded for this clone. CDR3 in amino acids: CASSSREPEAFF. In DNA, the CDR3 is TGTGCCAGCAGTTCGCGGGAGCCTGAAGCTTTCTTT. The gene calls are TRBV2 and TRBJ1-1; the D is unclear. Germline V CDR1 and CDR2: SNHLY, FYNNEI. Deletions cut 5 bases from V and 6 bases from J, with 10 bases between. This CDR3 is built from 12 residues.